This TCR beta chain appears in the sequencing data of a study of CD8 T cells in Susac syndrome. The authors reverse transcribed roughly 0.5 to 1 ug RNA with random hexamers. TCRdb processed the immunoSEQ multiplex PCR reads anew with MiXCR; each CDR3 protein has one entry. Here the sample spans around 130,000 distinct CDR3 sequences, roughly 96% being singletons. The germline CDR1 and CDR2 sequences are LGHDT and YNNKEL (reference sequence). This CDR3 region has 14 residues. With 4 bases removed from V and 2 bases from J, the gap between germline ends came to 10 bases. Sequencing of TCR beta drew on CD8+ and CD4+ T cells from blood.

This chain connects TRBV3-1 to TRBJ2-3; D possibly corresponds to TRBD1 (5 bases). The sample comprised CD4+ T cells from PBMCs. The origin of this receptor is a human donor with multiple sclerosis. In DNA, the CDR3 is TGTGCCAGCAGCCTGGGCAGGGACACAGATACGCAGTATTTT. This codes for CASSLGRDTDTQYF.